This T cell receptor beta chain was sequenced during a study of beta chain features in type 1 diabetes. Overall study context: Researchers looked at some 99 million sorted cells across all samples. Study-level points and caveats: Type 1 diabetes patients showed fewer insertions and more deletions at VDJ junctions.

V trimming: 4 bases; J trimming: 4 bases; junction bases outside the gene matches: 6. Germline V lookup: CDR1 MDHEN, CDR2 SYDVKM. This CDR3 region has 15 residues. A single heparinised blood sample, averaging approximately 110 mL, was obtained per donor. Expressed TCRB transcripts were sequenced because the isolated RNA had all been reverse transcribed beforehand. Naive, central memory and regulatory T cell samples yielded a few million reads on average. TCRdb keeps only in-frame clones here, not all; method: immunoSEQ multiplex PCR. The profile shows 200,000 to 300,000 clones, roughly 13% of them singletons. This clone was picked up a small number of times. Its specificity is unknown.

The sequencing sample was made of naive CD4+ T cells from blood. The rearrangement links TRBV28 to TRBJ1-2; TRBD1 matches at 10 bases. This sequence was found in a middle-aged woman in good health. The CDR3 DNA follows: TGTGCCAGCAGTTCCCCGGGACAGGGGCTCTATGGCTACACCTTC. Translation gives CASSSPGQGLYGYTF.